This entry lists 15 T cell receptor beta chains sequenced from one sample in a study of identical twins. TCRdb reprocessed the 5' RACE reads via MiXCR and lists one record per CDR3 protein. Of roughly 630,000 distinct CDR3 sequences listed, 7.1% are singletons. These data are also associated with another study on yellow fever vaccine responses in identical twins.

Sequencing was performed on PBMCs. The receptors derive from a woman aged 18-29 years in good health.

The chain couples TRBV7-2 to TRBJ2-5; TRBD2 matches 11 bases. J was trimmed by 5 bases and V by 1 base; bases with no gene match: 6. Germline V CDR1 and CDR2: SGHTA, FQGNSA. The length of the CDR3 is 16 residues. The CDR3 region has the DNA TGTGCCAGCAGCTTAGATAGCGGGAGGGGTCGTGAGACCCAGTACTTC. It encodes CASSLDSGRGRETQYF.

The rearrangement joins TRBV5-1 to TRBJ2-7; 8 bases fit TRBD2. Looked up from germline, CDR1 is SGHRS and CDR2 is YFSETQ. With 0 bases clipped from V and 5 bases from J, the junction kept 4 bases outside the gene matches. The CDR3 is made up of 14 amino acids. CDR3 sequence: CASSLDNSGDEQYF. The CDR3 nucleotides read TGCGCCAGCAGCTTGGATAATAGCGGGGACGAGCAGTACTTC.

Only a few counts were recorded for this clonotype. The chain combines TRBV12-3 or TRBV12-4 with TRBJ1-6; 7 bases align to TRBD1. This CDR3 has 14 residues. V was pared by 6 bases and J by 9 bases, with 8 bases of the junction left unmatched. The CDR3 DNA sequence: TGTGCCAGCAGCCCCCTGACAGGGCCTTCACCCCTCCACTTT. Protein sequence: CASSPLTGPSPLHF.

This clonotype was seen a single time. The CDR3 is CASSLIRPNTGELFF. The CDR3 nucleotides read TGTGCCAGCAGTTTAATACGTCCGAACACCGGGGAGCTGTTTTTT. The J gene is TRBJ2-2, the V gene TRBV27; D unresolved. Trimming took off 2 bases at V and 0 bases at J, with 7 bases between the two ends. Germline CDR1 MNHEY, CDR2 SMNVEV (reference sequence). The CDR3 has 15 residues.

The table lists this clonotype with a few counts. V and J are TRBV9 and TRBJ2-2; no clear D gene. Germline V CDR1 and CDR2: SGDLS, YYNGEE. Between the trimmed V and J ends, which lost 5 bases and 0 bases, there was a span of 17 bases. This CDR3 comprises 17 residues. The CDR3: CASSYPGTEPNTGELFF. DNA for the CDR3: TGTGCCAGCAGTTACCCAGGAACAGAACCGAACACCGGGGAGCTGTTTTTT.

Ten or more counts support this clonotype. CDR3 sequence (DNA): TGTGCCAGCAGTTTAGTCAGGGAGCTGTTTTTT. It encodes CASSLVRELFF. This chain joins TRBV12-3 or TRBV12-4 and TRBJ2-2; D ambiguous. V was clipped by 1 base and J by 9 bases, with 3 bases between them. The CDR3 runs 11 residues.

This clonotype showed up just a few times. The V gene is TRBV7-9, the J gene TRBJ1-1, with D perhaps matching TRBD1 (6 bases). The CDR3 length is 14 residues. Germline CDR1 SEHNR, CDR2 FQNEAQ (reference sequence). Trimming pared 6 bases from V and 1 base from J, leaving 12 bases between. For the CDR3, the DNA is TGTGCCAGCAGTCAGCGGACAGCGAACACTGAAGCTTTCTTT. Translating it yields CASSQRTANTEAFF. Based on the CDR3 plus reference TRBV7-9 and TRBJ1-1, the full variable domain is DTGVSQNPRHKITKRGQNVTFRCDPISEHNRLYWYRQTLGQGPEFLTYFQNEAQLEKSRLLSDRFSAERPKGSFSTLEIQRTEQGDSAMYLCASSQRTANTEAFFGQGTRLTVV.

There are a few counts of this clonotype. This rearrangement joins TRBV4-1 to TRBJ2-3; TRBD2 matches at 8 bases. Trimming at V came to 1 base and at J to 2 bases, leaving 5 bases not matched to a gene. The germline V gene has CDR1 MGHRA and CDR2 YSYEKL. The CDR3 sequence is 16 residues long. CDR3 protein: CASSQGISGATDTQYF. Written as DNA, the CDR3 is TGCGCCAGCAGCCAAGGAATTAGCGGGGCCACAGATACGCAGTATTTT.

This clonotype was found many times. The chain couples TRBV5-5 to TRBJ2-1; 14 bases agree with TRBD2. Looked up from germline, CDR1 is SGHKS and CDR2 is YYEKEE (reference sequence). CDR3 length: 17 amino acids. With 2 bases clipped from V and 9 bases from J, the junction kept 10 bases outside the gene matches. This chain's CDR3 is CASSFGGTSGSGGEQFF. In DNA form, the CDR3 reads TGTGCCAGCAGCTTTGGGGGGACTAGCGGGAGCGGAGGTGAGCAGTTCTTC.

This clonotype came up a few times. The V call is TRBV24-1, the J call TRBJ2-5; 11 bases align to TRBD2. J gave up 5 bases and V 2 bases, and 3 bases lay outside the gene matches. Germline-derived CDR1 and CDR2 are KGHDR and SFDVKD. This CDR3 contains 15 residues. Here the CDR3 reads CATSDWPSGRETQYF. The CDR3 DNA follows: TGTGCCACCAGTGATTGGCCTAGCGGGAGGGAGACCCAGTACTTC.

This clonotype was detected ten times or more. The gene calls are TRBV5-1 and TRBJ2-3; D is possibly TRBD1 or TRBD2 (6 bases each). Trimming stripped 0 bases from V and 0 bases from J, with 17 bases between. The length of the CDR3 is 18 residues. CDR1 is SGHRS and CDR2 is YFSETQ in the germline V gene. CDR3 in DNA: TGCGCCAGCAGCTTGGCTAGCGTTTGGGACACCAGCACAGATACGCAGTATTTT. Protein sequence: CASSLASVWDTSTDTQYF.

The table lists this clonotype with many counts. The rearrangement joins TRBV29-1 to TRBJ2-1, with a weak D call TRBD2 (5 bases). The germline V gene has CDR1 SQVTM and CDR2 ANQGSEA. With 3 bases removed from V and 7 bases from J, the gap between germline ends came to 13 bases. This CDR3 has 13 amino acids. CDR3 sequence (DNA): TGCAGCGTTGACGAGGGAAGGGAAAATGAGCAGTTCTTC. Protein: CSVDEGRENEQFF.

The V call is TRBV11-2, the J call TRBJ2-1; either TRBD1 or TRBD2 may supply D (5 bases each). This CDR3 is 15 amino acids long. V lost 7 bases to trimming and J lost 6 bases, with 19 bases between them. The germline V gene has CDR1 SGHAT and CDR2 FQNNGV. The CDR3 protein is CASTPWVWGSNEQFF. CDR3 DNA sequence: TGTGCCAGCACCCCATGGGTCTGGGGGAGCAATGAGCAGTTCTTC.

This clonotype has only a few counts. V gene TRBV6-1 combines with J gene TRBJ2-5, with 7 bases matching TRBD2. This CDR3 is built from 16 residues. Germline-derived CDR1 and CDR2 are MNHNS and SASEGT. V lost 6 bases, J lost 2 bases, and 12 bases stayed unmatched. The CDR3 region is CASSHMKLAVQETQYF. The DNA for the CDR3 is TGTGCCAGCAGCCATATGAAGCTAGCGGTTCAAGAGACCCAGTACTTC.

Many counts were recorded for this clonotype. The chain carries TRBV6-2 or TRBV6-3 and TRBJ2-5; the D is unclear. Germline V gene sequence: CDR1 MNHEY, CDR2 SVGEGT. The CDR3 runs to 15 residues. With 2 bases removed from V and 1 base from J, the gap between germline ends came to 11 bases. The CDR3 protein is CASSYAGHVQETQYF. In nucleotides, the CDR3 is TGTGCCAGCAGTTACGCAGGCCACGTCCAAGAGACCCAGTACTTC.